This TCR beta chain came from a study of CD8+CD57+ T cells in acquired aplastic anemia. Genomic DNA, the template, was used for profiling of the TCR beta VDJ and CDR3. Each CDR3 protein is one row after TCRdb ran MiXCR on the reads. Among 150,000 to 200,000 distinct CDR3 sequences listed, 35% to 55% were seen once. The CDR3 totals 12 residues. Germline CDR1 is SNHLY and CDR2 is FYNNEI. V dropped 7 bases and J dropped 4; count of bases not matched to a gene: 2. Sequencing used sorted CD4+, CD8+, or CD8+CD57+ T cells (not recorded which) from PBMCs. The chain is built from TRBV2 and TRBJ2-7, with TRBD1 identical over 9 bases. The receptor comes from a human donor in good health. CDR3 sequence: CASKGQGYEQYF. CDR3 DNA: TGTGCCAGCAAAGGACAGGGGTACGAGCAGTACTTC.